The 26 T cell receptor beta chains given below trace back to one sample, sequenced in a study of T cell changes during pregnancy in multiple sclerosis. TCRdb keeps only in-frame clones here, not all; method: immunoSEQ multiplex PCR. The top ten clones hold approximately 2.6% of a sample with about 92,000 clones, 85% to 95% of them seen once. Sequencing was performed on peripheral blood, taken in the first trimester of pregnancy. The receptors come from a female donor with multiple sclerosis, enrolled in a pregnancy study.

This chain uses TRBV27 with TRBJ1-3; D uncertain. The CDR3 runs to 13 residues. In germline, CDR1 is MNHEY, CDR2 SMNVEV (reference sequence). V shed 4 bases and J shed 0 bases, with 4 bases lying between them. The CDR3 DNA sequence: TGTGCCAGCAGTTCTCGCTCTGGAAACACCATATATTTT. Residues: CASSSRSGNTIYF.

The chain has TRBV7-9 and TRBJ2-7, with D possibly matching TRBD2 (6 bases). Germline V gene sequence: CDR1 SEHNR, CDR2 FQNEAQ (reference sequence). This CDR3 is 17 amino acids long. The ends were cut back, 5 bases at V and 7 bases at J, with 27 bases in the middle. DNA of the CDR3: TGTGCCAGCAGCCTCTCCTCTTCTAGCGTAAGCTTCCGAGAGCAGTACTTC. This sequence encodes CASSLSSSSVSFREQYF. The entire variable domain, with the rest obtained from reference TRBV7-9 and TRBJ2-7, is as follows: DTGVSQNPRHKITKRGQNVTFRCDPISEHNRLYWYRQTLGQGPEFLTYFQNEAQLEKSRLLSDRFSAERPKGSFSTLEIQRTEQGDSAMYLCASSLSSSSVSFREQYFGPGTRLTVT.

The chain combines TRBV7-9 with TRBJ2-1; 8 bases are shared with TRBD2. Germline V gene sequence: CDR1 SEHNR, CDR2 FQNEAQ (reference sequence). This CDR3 is built from 15 residues. V trimming: 5 bases; J trimming: 8 bases; junction bases outside the gene matches: 11. Written as DNA, the CDR3 is TGTGCCAGCAGCCTAGTAGCGGGACTTCGGGATGAGCAGTTCTTC. This codes for CASSLVAGLRDEQFF.

V usage is TRBV4-2 and J usage is TRBJ2-7; 10 positions match TRBD2. The CDR3 sequence is 16 residues long. V lost 0 bases to trimming and J lost 6 bases; unmatched junction nucleotides: 8. From germline, CDR1 is LGHNA and CDR2 YNFKEQ. In nucleotides, the CDR3 is TGTGCCAGCAGCCAAGAGCATTTGGGACTAGCGATCGAGCAGTACTTC. It translates to CASSQEHLGLAIEQYF.

The rearrangement links TRBV5-1 to TRBJ2-1; TRBD1 might be the D (6 bases). The CDR3 is 14 residues long. Deletions cut 3 bases from V and 7 bases from J, with 14 bases between. Germline V gene lookup returns CDR1 SGHRS and CDR2 YFSETQ. The CDR3 nucleotides are TGCGCCAGCAGCTCACGACAGGTTGTGAATGAGCAGTTCTTC. This gives the protein CASSSRQVVNEQFF.

This chain uses TRBV6-1 with TRBJ2-1; a possible D gene is TRBD2 (6 bases). The CDR3 is 12 residues long. Trimming removed 3 bases from V and 15 bases from J, with 15 bases in between. The germline gives CDR1 MNHNS, CDR2 SASEGT. The CDR3 loop is CASSDMGGLPFF. As DNA, the CDR3 is TGTGCCAGCAGTGATATGGGGGGACTTCCGTTCTTC.

V is TRBV5-5 and J is TRBJ2-7; perhaps TRBD1 as D (5 bases). Trimming took off 5 bases at V and 3 bases at J, with 15 bases between the two ends. This CDR3 contains 14 residues. Germline V gene lookup returns CDR1 SGHKS and CDR2 YYEKEE (reference sequence). The DNA for the CDR3 is TGTGCCAGCAGGATTAAGGGGTTGGGCTACGAGCAGTACTTC. It is translated as CASRIKGLGYEQYF.

The rearrangement links TRBV7-2 to TRBJ1-2, with 7 bases fitting TRBD1. Germline values: CDR1 SGHTA, CDR2 FQGNSA. The CDR3 loop spans 16 amino acids. J gave up 0 bases and V 3 bases, and 7 bases lay outside the gene matches. CDR3 sequence (DNA): TGTGCCAGCAGCTTTCAAGGGGGCTCAGCTAACTATGGCTACACCTTC. Translated: CASSFQGGSANYGYTF.

The genes are TRBV19 and TRBJ2-2, with TRBD2 matching over 7 bases. This CDR3 has 13 amino acids. The V gene's germline CDR1 is LNHDA and CDR2 SQIVND (reference sequence). V gave up 6 bases and J gave up 6 bases; unmatched junction bases: 4. CDR3 residues: CASRTTSAGELFF. The CDR3 nucleotides are TGTGCCAGTAGGACCACTAGCGCCGGGGAGCTGTTTTTT.

This chain uses TRBV4-2 with TRBJ2-1; TRBD2 aligns across 8 bases. The CDR3 contains 19 residues. J gave up 10 bases and V 3 bases, and 23 bases lay outside the gene matches. Germline lookup yields CDR1 LGHNA and CDR2 YNFKEQ. In DNA, the CDR3 is TGTGCCAGCAGCCAGGGTCGGGGACTAGTCGCGGGCGCCTTGGTGGAGCAGTTCTTC. Translated, it gives CASSQGRGLVAGALVEQFF.

The chain combines TRBV7-6 with TRBJ2-3; TRBD2 aligns across 7 bases. Germline V gene sequence: CDR1 SGHVS, CDR2 FNYEAQ. The CDR3 has 16 amino acids. V was clipped by 4 bases and J by 4 bases; unmatched bases: 11. The CDR3 sequence: CASSSRAGVVADTQYF. CDR3 DNA: TGTGCCAGCAGCTCCAGGGCGGGGGTAGTCGCAGATACGCAGTATTTT. Variable domain in full (rest from reference TRBV7-6 and TRBJ2-3): GAGVSQSPRYKVTKRGQDVALRCDPISGHVSLYWYRQALGQGPEFLTYFNYEAQQDKSGLPNDRFSAERPEGSISTLTIQRTEQRDSAMYRCASSSRAGVVADTQYFGPGTRLTVL.

The chain links TRBV28 to TRBJ1-2; D remains ambiguous. CDR3 length equals 14 residues. Deletions cut 7 bases from V and 0 bases from J, with 12 bases between. Per germline, CDR1 MDHEN and CDR2 SYDVKM. CDR3 nucleotides: TGTGCCAGCACAATCCCCGTAGCTAACTATGGCTACACCTTC. Protein: CASTIPVANYGYTF.

CDR3 bases: TGTGCCACCAGCCCCCAACCCCCACTAGCGGGAATCTACGAGCAGTACTTC. Translated: CATSPQPPLAGIYEQYF. V gene TRBV15 combines with J gene TRBJ2-7; 10 bases map to TRBD2. The CDR3 has 17 residues. Trimming at V came to 5 bases and at J to 3 bases, leaving 13 bases not matched to a gene. Germline CDR1 LNHNV, CDR2 YYDKDF (reference sequence).

This clone was found once. V gene TRBV11-3 combines with J gene TRBJ2-3; D is possibly TRBD1 (5 bases). The CDR3 loop spans 15 amino acids. The germline V gene has CDR1 SGHNT and CDR2 YENEEA. Trimming removed 5 bases at V and 2 bases at J, with 14 bases between. CDR3 sequence: CASSEGVFPTDTQYF. The DNA for the CDR3 is TGTGCCAGCAGCGAAGGGGTTTTCCCCACAGATACGCAGTATTTT.

The V call is TRBV19, the J call TRBJ2-3; TRBD2 aligns across 7 bases. The V and J ends lost 5 bases and 6 bases, in that order; junction bases with no gene match: 11. CDR1 and CDR2 from the germline V gene are LNHDA and SQIVND (reference sequence). The CDR3 is 15 residues long. The CDR3 bases are TGTGCCAGTAGTCCTAGCGGTGCCACCGTGGATACGCAGTATTTT. Protein sequence: CASSPSGATVDTQYF.

This clone was counted a few times. The V and J genes are TRBV25-1 and TRBJ1-1; tentatively, D is TRBD1 (5 bases). CDR3 length equals 13 residues. The V gene's germline CDR1 is MGHDK and CDR2 SYGVNS. V was cut by 3 bases and J by 7 bases, with 12 bases left in between. In nucleotides, the CDR3 is TGTGCCAGCAGTGATTTATGGGGGGATGAAGCTTTCTTT. It specifies CASSDLWGDEAFF.

The chain has TRBV28 and TRBJ1-5; no clear D gene. V lost 3 bases and J 6 bases, leaving 18 bases between the germline ends. In germline, CDR1 is MDHEN, CDR2 SYDVKM. The CDR3 is 16 residues long. CDR3 protein: CASSFFALGFPQPQHF. CDR3 coding DNA: TGTGCCAGCAGTTTTTTCGCGCTCGGGTTCCCTCAGCCCCAGCATTTT.

This clone came up once. The J gene is TRBJ2-5, the V gene TRBV19; D might be TRBD1 (5 bases). Germline lookup yields CDR1 LNHDA and CDR2 SQIVND (reference sequence). This CDR3 region has 13 residues. V gave up 5 bases and J gave up 2 bases, with 9 bases separating them. The CDR3 DNA reads TGTGCCAGTAGTTCACGACAGCAAGAGACCCAGTACTTC. It yields the protein CASSSRQQETQYF.

The CDR3 DNA sequence: TGTGCCAGCAGCTTGGTTGGCAGGGACCAAGAGACCCAGTACTTC. Protein: CASSLVGRDQETQYF. This chain uses TRBV5-4 with TRBJ2-5; possibly TRBD1 for D (5 bases). Germline V lookup: CDR1 SGHNT, CDR2 YYREEE (reference sequence). The CDR3 totals 15 residues. Trimming took off 0 bases at V and 0 bases at J, with 9 bases between the two ends.

The chain carries TRBV5-1 and TRBJ1-2; 10 nucleotides match TRBD1. Per germline, CDR1 SGHRS and CDR2 YFSETQ. The V segment lost 3 bases and the J segment 6 bases; nucleotides outside the gene matches: 8. This CDR3 spans 15 amino acids. CDR3 nucleotide sequence: TGCGCCAGCAGCTCTCCGGGACAGGGGCGGAATGGCTACACCTTC. It is translated as CASSSPGQGRNGYTF.

The V call is TRBV7-2, the J call TRBJ2-1; the match to TRBD2 covers 11 bases. Per the germline V gene, CDR1 is SGHTA and CDR2 is FQGNSA. This CDR3 is 17 amino acids long. J lost 7 bases, V lost 4 bases, and 12 bases had no gene match. CDR3: CASSSAPGTSGRNEQFF. DNA of the CDR3: TGTGCCAGCAGCTCGGCCCCCGGGACTAGCGGCCGGAATGAGCAGTTCTTC.

This chain connects TRBV15 to TRBJ2-4; 7 bases are shared with TRBD1. CDR1 and CDR2 (germline): LNHNV, YYDKDF (reference sequence). CDR3 length: 15 residues. Unmatched junction bases numbered 7, after V lost 1 base and J lost 7 bases. The CDR3 loop reads CATSRAWGTDNIQYF. CDR3 in DNA: TGTGCCACCAGCAGAGCGTGGGGGACAGACAACATTCAGTACTTC.

This clone is a singleton in its sample. The chain is built from TRBV28 and TRBJ2-5; the match to TRBD1 covers 7 bases. With V trimmed by 7 bases and J by 4 bases, 18 bases remained unmatched. The CDR3 contains 17 residues. Germline V gene sequence: CDR1 MDHEN, CDR2 SYDVKM. The CDR3 here is CASTPGTEAWSGETQYF. The CDR3, as DNA: TGTGCCAGCACCCCCGGGACAGAGGCTTGGTCGGGAGAGACCCAGTACTTC.

The V and J genes are TRBV5-6 and TRBJ1-2; unclear D gene. The CDR3 spans 15 residues. Germline CDR1 SGHDT, CDR2 YYEEEE. V shed 0 bases and J shed 0 bases, with 9 bases lying between them. The CDR3 bases are TGTGCCAGCAGCTTGGTGTCAGTCACTAACTATGGCTACACCTTC. Residues: CASSLVSVTNYGYTF.

V gene TRBV6-1 combines with J gene TRBJ1-5; D remains ambiguous. This CDR3 has 12 amino acids. Looked up from germline, CDR1 is MNHNS and CDR2 is SASEGT. V lost 4 bases, J lost 9 bases, and 10 bases lay in between. CDR3 protein: CASSAPGWPQHF. In DNA form, the CDR3 reads TGTGCCAGCAGTGCCCCCGGTTGGCCCCAGCATTTT.

This clone has only a few counts. The chain recombines TRBV27 with TRBJ2-7, with a weak D call TRBD2 (5 bases). The CDR3 sequence is 12 residues long. The germline V and J ends were trimmed by 8 bases and 0 bases, with 8 bases remaining between them. Germline CDR1 MNHEY, CDR2 SMNVEV (reference sequence). The CDR3 protein is CASGLASYEQYF. For the CDR3, the DNA is TGTGCCAGCGGTCTAGCCTCCTACGAGCAGTACTTC.